The count of the clone carrying this T cell receptor (beta chain) is one. Its specificity is not known. This CDR3 has 15 residues. Germline V gene sequence: CDR1 SGHTA, CDR2 FQGTGA. The V and J ends lost 0 bases and 8 bases respectively, with 14 bases between them. This sample is part of a study of graft-versus-host responses after intestinal transplantation. Using immunoSEQ multiplex PCR, the repertoire was profiled, and TCRdb retains in-frame clones only, with some absent. The data hold 60,000 to 80,000 clones, with 80% to 95% observed a single time. The sequences come from unstimulated CD8+ T cells sorted from spleen or lymph node cells, collected before intestinal transplant. This chain links TRBV7-3 with TRBJ2-1; perhaps TRBD2 as D (6 bases). The source of this sequence is a human donor who received an intestinal transplant. The CDR3 reads CASSLTAGWGDEQFF. The CDR3 DNA follows: TGTGCCAGCAGCTTAACGGCTGGCTGGGGGGATGAGCAGTTCTTC.